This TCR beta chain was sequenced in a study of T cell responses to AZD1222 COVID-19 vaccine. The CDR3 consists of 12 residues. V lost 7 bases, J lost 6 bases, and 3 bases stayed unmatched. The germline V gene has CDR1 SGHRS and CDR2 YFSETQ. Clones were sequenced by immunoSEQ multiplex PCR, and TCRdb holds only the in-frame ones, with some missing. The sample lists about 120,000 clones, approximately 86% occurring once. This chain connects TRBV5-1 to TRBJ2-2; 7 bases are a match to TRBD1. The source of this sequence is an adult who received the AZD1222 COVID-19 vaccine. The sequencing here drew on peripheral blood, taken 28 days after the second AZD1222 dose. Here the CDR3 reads CASRQGSGELFF. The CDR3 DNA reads TGCGCCAGCCGACAGGGATCCGGGGAGCTGTTTTTT.